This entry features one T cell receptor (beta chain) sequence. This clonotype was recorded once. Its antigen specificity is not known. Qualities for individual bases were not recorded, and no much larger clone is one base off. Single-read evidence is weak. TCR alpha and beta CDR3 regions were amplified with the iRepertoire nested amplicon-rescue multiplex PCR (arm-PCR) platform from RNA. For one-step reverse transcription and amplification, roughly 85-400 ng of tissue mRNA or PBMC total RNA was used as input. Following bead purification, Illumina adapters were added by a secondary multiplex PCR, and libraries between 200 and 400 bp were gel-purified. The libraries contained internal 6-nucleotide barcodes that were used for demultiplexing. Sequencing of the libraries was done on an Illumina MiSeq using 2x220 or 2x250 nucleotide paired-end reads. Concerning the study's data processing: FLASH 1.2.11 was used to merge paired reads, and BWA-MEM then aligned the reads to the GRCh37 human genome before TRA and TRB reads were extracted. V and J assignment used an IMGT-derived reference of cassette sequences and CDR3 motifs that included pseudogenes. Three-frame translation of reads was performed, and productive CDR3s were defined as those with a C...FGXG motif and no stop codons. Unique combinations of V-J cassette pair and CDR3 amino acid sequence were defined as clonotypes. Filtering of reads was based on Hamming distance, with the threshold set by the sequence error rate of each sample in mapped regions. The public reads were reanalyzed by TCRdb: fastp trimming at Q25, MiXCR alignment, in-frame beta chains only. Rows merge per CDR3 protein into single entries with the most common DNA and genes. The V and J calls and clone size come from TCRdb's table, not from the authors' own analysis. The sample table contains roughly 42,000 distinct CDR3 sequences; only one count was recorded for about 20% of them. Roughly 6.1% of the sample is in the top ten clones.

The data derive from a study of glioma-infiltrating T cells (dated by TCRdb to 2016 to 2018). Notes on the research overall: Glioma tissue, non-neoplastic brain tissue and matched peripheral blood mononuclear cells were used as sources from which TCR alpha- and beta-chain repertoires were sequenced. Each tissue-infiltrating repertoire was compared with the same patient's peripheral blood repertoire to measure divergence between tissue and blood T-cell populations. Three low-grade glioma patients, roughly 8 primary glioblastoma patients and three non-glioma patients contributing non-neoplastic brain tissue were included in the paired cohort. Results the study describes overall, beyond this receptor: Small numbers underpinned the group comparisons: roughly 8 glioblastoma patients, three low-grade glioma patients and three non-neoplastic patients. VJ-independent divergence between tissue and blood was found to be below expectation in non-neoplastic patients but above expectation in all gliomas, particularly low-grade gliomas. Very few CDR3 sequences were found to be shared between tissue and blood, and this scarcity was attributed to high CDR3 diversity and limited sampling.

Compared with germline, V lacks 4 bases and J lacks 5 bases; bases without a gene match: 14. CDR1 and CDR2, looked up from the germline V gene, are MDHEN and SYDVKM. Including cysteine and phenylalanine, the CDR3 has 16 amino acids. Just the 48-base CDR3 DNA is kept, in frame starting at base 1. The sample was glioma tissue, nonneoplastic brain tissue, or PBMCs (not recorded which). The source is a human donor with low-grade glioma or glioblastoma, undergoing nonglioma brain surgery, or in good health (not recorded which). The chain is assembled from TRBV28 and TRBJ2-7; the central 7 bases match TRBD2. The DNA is TGTGCCAGCAGTTCTAGGACTAGTCACTCCTACAACGAGCAGTACTTC. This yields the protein CASSSRTSHSYNEQYF.